This TCR beta chain originates from a study of T cells after yellow fever vaccination. TCRdb itself ran the 5' RACE reads through MiXCR, one entry per CDR3 protein. The sample has about 320,000 distinct CDR3 sequences; around a tenth are singletons. Study-wide results and caveats: Shared CD4/CD8 clonotypes were a small share, likely from convergent recombination.

V lost 5 bases and J lost 7; bases outside the gene matches: 4. The length of the CDR3 is 13 residues. CDR1 and CDR2 (germline): SQVTM, ANQGSEA. This clonotype has more than one count but fewer than ten. The antigen is unknown. This TCR was recovered from a man between 18 and 35 years old who received the YFV17D yellow fever vaccine. The specimen comprised CD4+ T cells sorted from PBMCs, sampled 45 days after the yellow fever booster vaccination. The J gene is TRBJ1-6, the V gene TRBV29-1; 8 bases fit TRBD1. The CDR3 bases are TGCAGCGTTCGGGGACAGGAGAATTCACCCCTCCACTTT. Encoded protein: CSVRGQENSPLHF.